One and the same sample provided the 15 T cell receptor beta chains below, sequenced in a study of T cells after yellow fever vaccination. Via MiXCR, TCRdb re-called the 5' RACE reads, giving one row per CDR3 protein. The sample has approximately 110,000 distinct CDR3 sequences, under 8% seen once; the top ten hold nearly 2.5%. Sequences were derived from CD4+ T cells sorted from PBMCs, sampled roughly 10 days after the first yellow fever vaccination. These receptors were taken from a man between 18 and 29 years old who received the YFV17D yellow fever vaccine.

The chain employs TRBV12-3 or TRBV12-4 and TRBJ1-2; tentatively, D is TRBD1 (5 bases). This CDR3 comprises 14 residues. With 3 bases removed from V and 4 bases from J, the gap between germline ends came to 12 bases. The CDR3, as DNA: TGTGCCAGCAGTTTGCGACGGGGGATCTATGGCTACACCTTC. It yields the protein CASSLRRGIYGYTF.

Ten or more counts support this clonotype. CDR3 loop: CAISESGRGWTDTQYF. The CDR3 DNA sequence: TGTGCCATCAGTGAGTCTGGCAGGGGCTGGACAGATACGCAGTATTTT. The chain recombines TRBV10-3 with TRBJ2-3; the D gene is possibly TRBD1 (6 bases). This CDR3 has 16 amino acids. The V end was cut by 0 bases, the J end by 3 bases, with 13 bases between. Looked up from germline, CDR1 is ENHRY and CDR2 is SYGVKD.

This clonotype was counted at least ten times. The chain recombines TRBV7-3 with TRBJ2-5, with no clear D. Germline-derived CDR1 and CDR2 are SGHTA and FQGTGA. CDR3 length: 13 amino acids. V lost 5 bases to trimming and J lost 5 bases, with 12 bases between them. CDR3 amino acids: CASSPGSAETQYF. The CDR3 DNA follows: TGTGCCAGCAGCCCCGGATCAGCGGAGACCCAGTACTTC. Looking up the rest from reference TRBV7-3 and TRBJ2-5 gives the full variable domain: GAGVSQTPSNKVTEKGKYVELRCDPISGHTALYWYRQSLGQGPEFLIYFQGTGAADDSGLPNDRFFAVRPEGSVSTLKIQRTERGDSAVYLCASSPGSAETQYFGPGTRLLVL.

This clonotype occurred many times. V and J are TRBV5-1 and TRBJ1-6, with D possibly matching TRBD1 (5 bases). Germline V gene sequence: CDR1 SGHRS, CDR2 YFSETQ. V dropped 2 bases and J dropped 2 bases, with 8 bases sitting between them. The CDR3 sequence is 15 residues long. The CDR3 region is CASSFREPYNSPLHF. In DNA form, the CDR3 reads TGCGCCAGCAGCTTCAGGGAGCCCTATAATTCACCCCTCCACTTT.

This clonotype came up many times. The chain uses TRBV10-1 and TRBJ1-1; D gene unclear. This CDR3 contains 13 residues. Trimming cost V 3 bases and J 0 bases, with 5 bases left between them. CDR1 is WNHNN, CDR2 SYGVQD, per germline (reference sequence). In nucleotides, the CDR3 is TGCGCCAGCAGTGAATCTATGAACACTGAAGCTTTCTTT. This codes for CASSESMNTEAFF.

This clonotype was counted many times. This chain links TRBV20-1 with TRBJ1-1, with no clear D. V lost 5 bases to trimming and J lost 1 base, with 11 bases between them. The CDR3 loop spans 13 amino acids. In germline, CDR1 is DFQATT, CDR2 SNEGSKA (reference sequence). This chain's CDR3 is CSAADGRNTEAFF. CDR3 nucleotide sequence: TGCAGTGCTGCGGACGGGAGGAACACTGAAGCTTTCTTT.

This clonotype was seen ten or more times. This chain joins TRBV24-1 and TRBJ2-6, with TRBD1 matching over 7 bases. CDR1 and CDR2 from the germline V gene are KGHDR and SFDVKD. The CDR3 sequence is 15 residues long. The trim removed 3 bases at V and 4 bases at J, leaving 2 bases unmatched. For the CDR3, the DNA is TGTGCCACCAGTGATACAGGGGTAGGGGCCAACGTCCTGACTTTC. Its translation is CATSDTGVGANVLTF.

This clonotype has a count of ten or more. V gene TRBV7-9 combines with J gene TRBJ2-4; weak D call: TRBD2 (5 bases). Germline CDR1 reads SEHNR; CDR2 reads FQNEAQ (reference sequence). This CDR3 contains 14 residues. Trimming shortened V by 2 bases and J by 8 bases, and 13 bases separated the two germline ends. Here the CDR3 reads CASSLSGLPHIQYF. In DNA form, the CDR3 reads TGTGCCAGCAGCTTATCAGGACTCCCACACATTCAGTACTTC.

Ten or more counts support this clonotype. The V call is TRBV20-1, the J call TRBJ1-2, with 9 bases matching TRBD1. J lost 4 bases, V lost 5 bases, and 11 bases had no gene match. Germline V gene sequence: CDR1 DFQATT, CDR2 SNEGSKA (reference sequence). The CDR3 spans 15 residues. CDR3 sequence reads: CSALKAGQGGYGYTF. CDR3 bases: TGCAGTGCTCTTAAGGCGGGACAGGGAGGCTATGGCTACACCTTC.

This clonotype was seen at least ten times. This chain uses TRBV4-2 with TRBJ1-6, with 10 bases lining up with TRBD1. This CDR3 region has 14 residues. The V gene end was trimmed by 5 bases and the J gene end by 9 bases; junction bases not matched to a gene: 4. CDR1 and CDR2 from the germline V gene are LGHNA and YNFKEQ. CDR3 region: CASSGGQGLSPLHF. DNA for the CDR3: TGTGCCAGCAGCGGGGGACAGGGGCTTTCACCCCTCCACTTT.

This clonotype was observed many times. The chain has TRBV18 and TRBJ1-1; D not certain. CDR3 length: 14 amino acids. V lost 6 bases and J 3 bases, leaving 14 bases between the germline ends. Germline V CDR1 and CDR2: KGHSH, LQKENI. The CDR3 here is CASSPSRRDTEAFF. The CDR3 DNA sequence: TGTGCCAGCTCGCCTTCACGAAGGGACACTGAAGCTTTCTTT. The entire variable domain, with the rest obtained from reference TRBV18 and TRBJ1-1, is as follows: NAGVMQNPRHLVRRRGQEARLRCSPMKGHSHVYWYRQLPEEGLKFMVYLQKENIIDESGMPKERFSAEFPKEGPSILRIQQVVRGDSAAYFCASSPSRRDTEAFFGQGTRLTVV.

Many counts were recorded for this clonotype. The V call is TRBV29-1, the J call TRBJ2-5, with D perhaps TRBD2 (5 bases). Germline V gene data show CDR1 as SQVTM and CDR2 as ANQGSEA. The CDR3 sequence is 12 residues long. V lost 4 bases and J 5 bases, leaving 11 bases between the germline ends. CDR3 region: CSVVLSAETQYF. CDR3 bases: TGCAGCGTTGTTCTTAGCGCGGAGACCCAGTACTTC.

This clonotype has a count of ten or more. The chain has TRBV18 and TRBJ2-7; TRBD1 is a possible D gene (7 bases). The germline V and J ends were trimmed by 4 bases and 5 bases, with 15 bases remaining between them. CDR3 length equals 14 residues. The germline gives CDR1 KGHSH, CDR2 LQKENI. The CDR3 region is CASSLGGGEDEQYF. CDR3 coding DNA: TGTGCCAGCTCACTAGGAGGGGGCGAAGACGAGCAGTACTTC.

This chain uses TRBV3-1 with TRBJ1-2; 11 nucleotides agree with TRBD1. Losses at the gene ends were 3 bases for V and 4 bases for J; bases not matched to a gene: 4. Germline V lookup: CDR1 LGHDT, CDR2 YNNKEL (reference sequence). The CDR3 length is 15 residues. The CDR3 DNA sequence: TGTGCCAGCAGCCAGGACAGGGGGCCCGGCTATGGCTACACCTTC. Its protein product is CASSQDRGPGYGYTF.

For this clonotype: This could be a read error, since a much larger clone is one nucleotide away. The gene calls are TRBV4-2 and TRBJ2-5, with D possibly matching TRBD2 (6 bases). This CDR3 is 14 amino acids long. Trimming took off 5 bases at V and 3 bases at J, with 13 bases between the two ends. Germline V gene data show CDR1 as LGHNA and CDR2 as YNFKEQ. The CDR3 region has the DNA TGTGCCAGCAGCGCGGGACGGACCAAAGAGACCCAGTACTTC. Translating gives CASSAGRTKETQYF.